The 5 T cell receptor beta chains below all came from one sample that was sequenced in a study of cytomegalovirus exposure and HLA in healthy donors. The PCR was carried out with 60 Vbeta primers and 13 Jbeta primers. Profiled with immunoSEQ multiplex PCR; TCRdb holds only in-frame clones, not every one. The data contain roughly 170,000 clones, approximately 80% of them singletons. Sequencing was done on a sample of PBMCs. The receptors stem from a woman aged 45-59 years in good health and CMV-seropositive.

The chain joins TRBV9 to TRBJ2-1; TRBD2 aligns across 14 bases. The germline gives CDR1 SGDLS, CDR2 YYNGEE. The CDR3 has 16 residues. Losses at the gene ends were 2 bases for V and 8 bases for J; bases not matched to a gene: 6. The CDR3 sequence is CASSVRLAGGVDEQFF. For the CDR3, the DNA is TGTGCCAGCAGCGTTCGACTAGCGGGGGGGGTGGATGAGCAGTTCTTC.

The gene calls are TRBV11-3 and TRBJ2-2; D gene ambiguous. Germline CDR1 SGHNT, CDR2 YENEEA. The CDR3 contains 15 residues. The germline V and J ends were trimmed by 5 bases and 4 bases, with 14 bases remaining between them. The CDR3 protein is CASSLLTSGTGELFF. The CDR3 DNA is TGTGCCAGCAGCCTTCTTACCTCGGGCACCGGGGAGCTGTTTTTT.

The V and J genes are TRBV5-4 and TRBJ1-1, with TRBD1 matching 12 bases. J gave up 4 bases and V 4 bases, and 8 bases lay outside the gene matches. CDR3 length equals 16 residues. Germline loops: CDR1 SGHNT, CDR2 YYREEE (reference sequence). The DNA for the CDR3 is TGTGCCAGCAGCATGGGACAGGGGGCCATCGGCACTGAAGCTTTCTTT. As protein: CASSMGQGAIGTEAFF.

This clone has just one count. The chain links TRBV27 to TRBJ2-7; tentative D call: TRBD2 (5 bases). Trimming stripped 6 bases from V and 7 bases from J, with 19 bases between. Germline V gene data show CDR1 as MNHEY and CDR2 as SMNVEV (reference sequence). CDR3 size: 14 residues. Here the CDR3 DNA reads TGTGCCAGCAGGTCGACACTTTTTTCGGGGGAGCAGTACTTC. This codes for CASRSTLFSGEQYF.

V gene TRBV27 combines with J gene TRBJ2-7, with TRBD1 matching 7 bases. Looked up from germline, CDR1 is MNHEY and CDR2 is SMNVEV (reference sequence). Trimming cost V 1 base and J 2 bases; bases outside gene matches: 5. The CDR3 extends over 15 amino acids. The CDR3 DNA sequence: TGTGCCAGCAGTTTATACAGGGGTCCTACCTACGAGCAGTACTTC. This translates into CASSLYRGPTYEQYF.